The 21 T cell receptor beta chains below come from one sample, sequenced in a study of blood T cell repertoires in COVID-19. Assay: immunoSEQ multiplex PCR; the TCRdb copy retains only in-frame clones and omits some. This table holds about 280,000 clones, 87% found once. Material: PBMCs or T cells enriched from blood (not recorded which). These receptors came from a woman aged 40 to 49 who had recovered from COVID-19.

The V call is TRBV11-1, the J call TRBJ2-5, with 8 bases aligning to TRBD2. The germline V gene encodes CDR1 SGHAT and CDR2 FQDESV (reference sequence). The CDR3 totals 15 residues. The J segment lost 2 bases and the V segment lost 4 bases, leaving 6 bases of the junction unmatched. The DNA of the CDR3 is TGTGCCAGCAGCTCTCCGGGACTAGGGCAAGAGACCCAGTACTTC. It yields the protein CASSSPGLGQETQYF.

This chain uses TRBV25-1 with TRBJ2-3, with D possibly matching TRBD2 (6 bases). Germline V gives CDR1 MGHDK, CDR2 SYGVNS. V shed 9 bases and J shed 4 bases, with 14 bases lying between them. This CDR3 contains 13 residues. The CDR3 protein is CASGAPGADTQYF. Here the CDR3 DNA reads TGTGCCAGTGGGGCCCCGGGGGCAGATACGCAGTATTTT.

The V gene is TRBV19, the J gene TRBJ1-5; D is uncertain. Germline CDR1 reads LNHDA; CDR2 reads SQIVND (reference sequence). V was trimmed by 5 bases and J by 4 bases, leaving 12 bases between them. This CDR3 has 14 residues. CDR3 DNA sequence: TGTGCCAGTAGTGAGGCCTTTCTTAATCAGCCCCAGCATTTT. Encoded protein: CASSEAFLNQPQHF.

The chain carries TRBV5-5 and TRBJ2-7; TRBD2 aligns across 15 bases. The trim removed 4 bases at V and 2 bases at J, leaving 7 bases unmatched. The CDR3 extends over 17 amino acids. Germline V gene sequence: CDR1 SGHKS, CDR2 YYEKEE (reference sequence). In DNA, the CDR3 is TGTGCCAGCAGCCCGGGACTAGCGGGGGGTGACGCCTACGAGCAGTACTTC. Translated, it gives CASSPGLAGGDAYEQYF.

The genes are TRBV16 and TRBJ2-3, with a possible D match to TRBD1 (5 bases). Trimming stripped 2 bases from V and 2 bases from J, with 8 bases between. There are 14 residues in the CDR3. In germline, CDR1 is KGHSY, CDR2 FQNENV. The CDR3 region is CASSQKGYTDTQYF. CDR3 in DNA: TGTGCCAGCAGCCAAAAGGGGTACACAGATACGCAGTATTTT.

This chain joins TRBV5-8 and TRBJ1-2; D uncertain. V gave up 0 bases and J gave up 1 base, with 13 bases separating them. From germline, CDR1 is SGHTS and CDR2 YDEGEE. The CDR3 spans 16 residues. In DNA, the CDR3 is TGTGCCAGCAGCTTGGTGCATACGGGAGTTAACTATGGCTACACCTTC. Residues: CASSLVHTGVNYGYTF.

The rearrangement uses TRBV7-9 and TRBJ1-1; 8 nucleotides agree with TRBD1. Germline V gene sequence: CDR1 SEHNR, CDR2 FQNEAQ (reference sequence). The J segment lost 6 bases and the V segment lost 3 bases, leaving 6 bases of the junction unmatched. The CDR3 runs to 14 residues. CDR3 loop: CASSFPDRASEAFF. The CDR3 coding sequence is TGTGCCAGCAGCTTCCCGGACAGGGCATCTGAAGCTTTCTTT.

The rearrangement joins TRBV5-4 to TRBJ2-5, with 8 bases lining up with TRBD2. Germline V gives CDR1 SGHNT, CDR2 YYREEE (reference sequence). The CDR3 covers 15 residues. The trim removed 4 bases at V and 4 bases at J, leaving 9 bases unmatched. CDR3 DNA: TGTGCCAGCAGCAGCGGGGGCGCGGGAAGAGAGACCCAGTACTTC. This translates into CASSSGGAGRETQYF.

There are a few counts of this clone. The J gene is TRBJ1-2, the V gene TRBV6-2 or TRBV6-3; D is undetermined. The CDR3 is 16 amino acids. Germline V gives CDR1 MNHEY, CDR2 SVGEGT. The V end lost 3 bases, the J end lost 5 bases, and 19 bases lay between the germline ends. DNA of the CDR3: TGTGCCAGCAGTTATAACCCGACACAGAGAATTTATGGCTACACCTTC. Translating gives CASSYNPTQRIYGYTF.

This clone was recorded a few times. This chain connects TRBV28 to TRBJ2-7; D is ambiguous. CDR3 length equals 14 residues. Germline CDR1 is MDHEN and CDR2 is SYDVKM. The ends were cut back, 2 bases at V and 3 bases at J, with 11 bases in the middle. CDR3 sequence reads: CASSLPLSYYEQYF. The CDR3 DNA sequence: TGTGCCAGCAGTTTACCCCTGTCGTACTACGAGCAGTACTTC.

The rearrangement joins TRBV11-2 to TRBJ1-1; D gene uncertain. Germline CDR1 SGHAT, CDR2 FQNNGV. V was trimmed by 8 bases and J by 0 bases, leaving 10 bases between them. This CDR3 has 13 residues. The CDR3 region has the DNA TGTGCCAGCGGTCCGGGAATGAACACTGAAGCTTTCTTT. It specifies CASGPGMNTEAFF.

The chain is built from TRBV6-2 or TRBV6-3 and TRBJ2-1; 14 bases agree with TRBD2. V lost 4 bases and J lost 0; bases outside the gene matches: 2. The CDR3 has 17 amino acids. The V gene's germline CDR1 is MNHEY and CDR2 SVGEGT. The CDR3 here is CASSLGLAGASYNEQFF. In DNA form, the CDR3 reads TGTGCCAGCAGTTTGGGACTAGCGGGGGCCTCCTACAATGAGCAGTTCTTC.

The sample holds one count of this clone. In nucleotides, the CDR3 is TGTGCCAGCAGCTTGCGCACTTCCCCCTACACAGATACGCAGTATTTT. Translation: CASSLRTSPYTDTQYF. The V gene is TRBV7-8, the J gene TRBJ2-3; D gene ambiguous. The CDR3 is 16 amino acids. V lost 3 bases to trimming and J lost 2 bases, with 15 bases between them. Germline V gives CDR1 SGHVS, CDR2 FQNEAQ. Using reference TRBV7-8 and TRBJ2-3 for the parts outside the CDR3, the full variable domain is GAGVSQSPRYKVAKRGQDVALRCDPISGHVSLFWYQQALGQGPEFLTYFQNEAQLDKSGLPSDRFFAERPEGSVSTLKIQRTQQEDSAVYLCASSLRTSPYTDTQYFGPGTRLTVL.

This clone appeared a single time. The chain couples TRBV6-1 to TRBJ2-7; 8 bases are shared with TRBD2. Germline V CDR1 and CDR2: MNHNS, SASEGT. The CDR3 totals 15 residues. Losses at the gene ends were 1 base for V and 3 bases for J; bases not matched to a gene: 5. Written as DNA, the CDR3 is TGTGCCAGCAGTGAAGAGCCGACTAGCGTCTACGAGCAGTACTTC. Its protein product is CASSEEPTSVYEQYF.

The chain combines TRBV4-1 with TRBJ2-6, with D unclear. The CDR3 sequence is 19 residues long. Germline CDR1 and CDR2: MGHRA and YSYEKL. V dropped 2 bases and J dropped 0 bases, with 17 bases sitting between them. The CDR3 sequence: CASSQQGGGLGSGANVLTF. The CDR3 DNA follows: TGCGCCAGCAGCCAACAAGGTGGTGGGCTGGGCTCTGGGGCCAACGTCCTGACTTTC.

The chain uses TRBV5-4 and TRBJ2-5; D may be TRBD1 (6 bases). V was clipped by 0 bases and J by 5 bases, with 14 bases between them. Germline CDR1 reads SGHNT; CDR2 reads YYREEE (reference sequence). This CDR3 region has 15 residues. CDR3 region: CASSLAQGRVETQYF. The DNA of the CDR3 is TGTGCCAGCAGCTTGGCGCAGGGGCGGGTTGAGACCCAGTACTTC.

This clone showed up just once. The sample holds other DNA sequences that translate to the same CDR3. In DNA, the CDR3 is TGCGCCAGCAGCTTACTAGCGGGAGACCTAAATGAGCAGTTCTTC. Amino acid sequence: CASSLLAGDLNEQFF. The chain is built from TRBV5-1 and TRBJ2-1, with TRBD2 matching over 11 bases. This CDR3 is 15 amino acids long. V trimming: 2 bases; J trimming: 7 bases; junction bases outside the gene matches: 5. Germline V gene sequence: CDR1 SGHRS, CDR2 YFSETQ.

Regarding this clone: Other DNA sequences in this sample translate to the same CDR3. The V gene is TRBV12-3 or TRBV12-4, the J gene TRBJ2-1; no clear D. The CDR3 extends over 11 amino acids. Trimming cost V 6 bases and J 7 bases, with 7 bases left between them. The CDR3 DNA reads TGTGCCAGCAGCCCTCGGAATGAGCAGTTCTTC. Its translation: CASSPRNEQFF.

Notes on this clone: The sample holds other DNA sequences that translate to the same CDR3. The chain uses TRBV7-2 and TRBJ2-1, with 9 nucleotides matching TRBD2. CDR1 is SGHTA, CDR2 FQGNSA, per germline. This CDR3 has 15 residues. Losses at the gene ends were 3 bases for V and 2 bases for J; bases not matched to a gene: 2. CDR3 region: CASSLTSGPYNEQFF. The CDR3 bases are TGTGCCAGCAGCTTGACTAGCGGCCCCTACAATGAGCAGTTCTTC.

This clone was seen a few times. The genes are TRBV10-3 and TRBJ1-2; no definite D call. There are 15 residues in the CDR3. Germline CDR1 ENHRY, CDR2 SYGVKD. The germline V and J ends were trimmed by 0 bases and 4 bases, with 12 bases remaining between them. CDR3 loop: CAISESREPFYGYTF. Here the CDR3 DNA reads TGTGCCATCAGTGAGTCACGGGAACCCTTCTATGGCTACACCTTC.

CDR3 sequence: CASSLGGRIGELFF. CDR3 DNA: TGTGCCAGCAGCCTCGGCGGGAGGATCGGGGAGCTGTTTTTT. This chain joins TRBV11-3 and TRBJ2-2; 8 bases fit TRBD2. Looked up from germline, CDR1 is SGHNT and CDR2 is YENEEA. V shed 5 bases and J 7 bases; nucleotides not matched to a gene: 6. The CDR3 consists of 14 residues. The entire variable domain, with the rest obtained from reference TRBV11-3 and TRBJ2-2, is as follows: EAGVVQSPRYKIIEKKQPVAFWCNPISGHNTLYWYLQNLGQGPELLIRYENEEAVDDSQLPKDRFSAERLKGVDSTLKIQPAELGDSAVYLCASSLGGRIGELFFGEGSRLTVL.